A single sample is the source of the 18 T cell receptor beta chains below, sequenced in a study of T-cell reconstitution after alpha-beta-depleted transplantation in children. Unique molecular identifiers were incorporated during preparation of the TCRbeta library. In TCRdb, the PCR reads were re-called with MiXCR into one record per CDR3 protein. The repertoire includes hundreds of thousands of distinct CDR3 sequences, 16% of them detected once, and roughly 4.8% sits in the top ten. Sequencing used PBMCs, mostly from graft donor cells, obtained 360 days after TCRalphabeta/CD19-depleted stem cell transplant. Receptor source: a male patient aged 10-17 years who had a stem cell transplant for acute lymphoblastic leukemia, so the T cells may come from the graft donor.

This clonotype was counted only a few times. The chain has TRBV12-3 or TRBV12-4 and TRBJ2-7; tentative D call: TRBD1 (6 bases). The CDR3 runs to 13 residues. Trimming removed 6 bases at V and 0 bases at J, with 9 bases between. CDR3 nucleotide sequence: TGTGCCAGCAGGGACAGTCTCTCCTACGAGCAGTACTTC. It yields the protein CASRDSLSYEQYF.

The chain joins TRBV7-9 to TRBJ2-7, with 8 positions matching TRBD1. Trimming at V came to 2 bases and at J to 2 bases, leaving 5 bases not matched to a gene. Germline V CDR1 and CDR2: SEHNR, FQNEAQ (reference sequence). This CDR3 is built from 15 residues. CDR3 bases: TGTGCCAGCAGCTTAACAGGGGGGCGCGCCTACGAGCAGTACTTC. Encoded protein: CASSLTGGRAYEQYF.

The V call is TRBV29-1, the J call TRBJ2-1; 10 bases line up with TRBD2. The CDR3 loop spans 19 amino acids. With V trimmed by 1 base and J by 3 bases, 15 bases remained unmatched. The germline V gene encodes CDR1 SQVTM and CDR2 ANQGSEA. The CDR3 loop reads CSVEGKWLAGEINYNEQFF. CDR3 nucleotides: TGCAGCGTTGAAGGAAAATGGCTAGCGGGAGAGATTAACTACAATGAGCAGTTCTTC.

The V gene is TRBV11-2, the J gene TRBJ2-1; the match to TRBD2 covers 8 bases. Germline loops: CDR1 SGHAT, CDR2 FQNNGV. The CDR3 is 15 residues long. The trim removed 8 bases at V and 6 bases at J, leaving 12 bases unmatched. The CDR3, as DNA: TGTGCCAGCTTCCTACCGGGACTAGTCCCCAATGAGCAGTTCTTC. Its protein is CASFLPGLVPNEQFF.

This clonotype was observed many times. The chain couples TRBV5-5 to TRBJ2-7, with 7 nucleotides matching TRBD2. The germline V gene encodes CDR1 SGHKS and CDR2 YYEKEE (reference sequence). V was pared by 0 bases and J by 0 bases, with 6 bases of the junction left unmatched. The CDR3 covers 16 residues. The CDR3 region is CASSLARTRSSYEQYF. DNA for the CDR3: TGTGCCAGCAGCTTGGCTCGGACTAGGAGCTCCTACGAGCAGTACTTC.

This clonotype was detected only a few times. Written as DNA, the CDR3 is TGTGCCAGCAGCTCGAAGGGGCAGGGAGGAACCGGGGAGCTGTTTTTT. Protein: CASSSKGQGGTGELFF. This sequence joins TRBV11-2 and TRBJ2-2; D might be TRBD2 (6 bases). The CDR3 runs 16 residues. The V end lost 4 bases, the J end lost 5 bases, and 17 bases lay between the germline ends. Germline values: CDR1 SGHAT, CDR2 FQNNGV.

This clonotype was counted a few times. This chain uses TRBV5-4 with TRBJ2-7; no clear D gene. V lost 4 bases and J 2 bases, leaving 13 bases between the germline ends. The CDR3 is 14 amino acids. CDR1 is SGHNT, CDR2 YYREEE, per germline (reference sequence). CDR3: CASSLSPRAYEQYF. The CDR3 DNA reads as TGTGCCAGCAGCCTAAGCCCCCGGGCCTACGAGCAGTACTTC.

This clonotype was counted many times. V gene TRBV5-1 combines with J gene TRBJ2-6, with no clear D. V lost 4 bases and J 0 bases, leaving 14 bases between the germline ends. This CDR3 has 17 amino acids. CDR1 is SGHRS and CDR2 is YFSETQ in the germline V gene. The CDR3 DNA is TGCGCCAGCAGCACGGAGTATGGGCACTCTGGGGCCAACGTCCTGACTTTC. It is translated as CASSTEYGHSGANVLTF.

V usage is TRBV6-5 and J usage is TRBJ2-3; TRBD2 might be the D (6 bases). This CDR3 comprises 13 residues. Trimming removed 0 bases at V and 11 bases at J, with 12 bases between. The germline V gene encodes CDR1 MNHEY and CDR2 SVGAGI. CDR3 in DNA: TGTGCCAGCAGTTACTCGGTAGCGGCTTGGCAGTATTTT. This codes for CASSYSVAAWQYF.

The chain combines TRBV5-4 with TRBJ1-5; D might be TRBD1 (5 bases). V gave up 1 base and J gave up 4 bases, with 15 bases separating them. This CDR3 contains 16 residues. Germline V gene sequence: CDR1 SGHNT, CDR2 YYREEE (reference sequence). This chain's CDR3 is CASSLSAAGTNQPQHF. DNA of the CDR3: TGTGCCAGCAGCTTGAGTGCTGCGGGGACGAATCAGCCCCAGCATTTT.

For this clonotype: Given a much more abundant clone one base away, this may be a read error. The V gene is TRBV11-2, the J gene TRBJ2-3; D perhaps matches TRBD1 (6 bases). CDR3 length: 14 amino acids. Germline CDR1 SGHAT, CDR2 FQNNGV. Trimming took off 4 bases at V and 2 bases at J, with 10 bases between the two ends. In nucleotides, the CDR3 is TGTGCCAGCAGCTCGGGACACATCACAGATACGCAGTATTTT. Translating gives CASSSGHITDTQYF. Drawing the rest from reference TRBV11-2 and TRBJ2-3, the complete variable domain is EAGVAQSPRYKIIEKRQSVAFWCNPISGHATLYWYQQILGQGPKLLIQFQNNGVVDDSQLPKDRFSAERLKGVDSTLKIQPAKLEDSAVYLCASSSGHITDTQYFGPGTRLTVL.

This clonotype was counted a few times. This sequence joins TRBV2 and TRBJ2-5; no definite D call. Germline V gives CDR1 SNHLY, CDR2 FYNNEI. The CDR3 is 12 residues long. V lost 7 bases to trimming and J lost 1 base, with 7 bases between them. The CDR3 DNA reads TGTGCCAGCACGGGCAGCCAAGAGACCCAGTACTTC. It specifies CASTGSQETQYF.

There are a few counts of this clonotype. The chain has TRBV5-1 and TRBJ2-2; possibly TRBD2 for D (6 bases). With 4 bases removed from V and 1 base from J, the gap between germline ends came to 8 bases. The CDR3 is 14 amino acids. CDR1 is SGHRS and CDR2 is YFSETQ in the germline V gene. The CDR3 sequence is CASSERVNTGELFF. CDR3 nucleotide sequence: TGCGCCAGCAGCGAGCGGGTGAACACCGGGGAGCTGTTTTTT.

The chain's CDR3 is CASSATDAYGYTF. Here the CDR3 DNA reads TGTGCCAGCAGTGCGACAGACGCCTATGGCTACACCTTC. The rearrangement links TRBV27 to TRBJ1-2, with D possibly being TRBD1 (5 bases). The CDR3 is 13 residues long. In germline, CDR1 is MNHEY, CDR2 SMNVEV (reference sequence). The V gene lost 5 bases and the J gene lost 4 bases, with 11 bases spanning the gap.

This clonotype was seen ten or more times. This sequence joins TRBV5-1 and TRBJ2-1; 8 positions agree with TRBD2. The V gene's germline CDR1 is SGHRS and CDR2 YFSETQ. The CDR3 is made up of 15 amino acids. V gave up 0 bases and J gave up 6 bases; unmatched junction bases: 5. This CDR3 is CASSLAGGILNEQFF. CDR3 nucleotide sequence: TGCGCCAGCAGCTTGGCGGGGGGGATTCTCAATGAGCAGTTCTTC.

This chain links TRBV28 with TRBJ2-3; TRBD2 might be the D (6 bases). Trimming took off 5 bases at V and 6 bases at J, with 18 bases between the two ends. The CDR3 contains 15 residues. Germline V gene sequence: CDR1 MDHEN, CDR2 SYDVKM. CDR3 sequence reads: CASSLRRDVIDTQYF. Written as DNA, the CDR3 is TGTGCCAGCAGTCTACGGAGGGACGTCATCGATACGCAGTATTTT. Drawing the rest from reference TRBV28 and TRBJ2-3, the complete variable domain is DVKVTQSSRYLVKRTGEKVFLECVQDMDHENMFWYRQDPGLGLRLIYFSYDVKMKEKGDIPEGYSVSREKKERFSLILESASTNQTSMYLCASSLRRDVIDTQYFGPGTRLTVL.

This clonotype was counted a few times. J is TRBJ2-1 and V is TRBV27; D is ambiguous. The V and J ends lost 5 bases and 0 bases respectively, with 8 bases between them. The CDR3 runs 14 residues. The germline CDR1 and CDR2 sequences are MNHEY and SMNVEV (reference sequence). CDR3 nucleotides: TGTGCCAGCAGTAGGAGTCTCTCCTACAATGAGCAGTTCTTC. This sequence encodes CASSRSLSYNEQFF.

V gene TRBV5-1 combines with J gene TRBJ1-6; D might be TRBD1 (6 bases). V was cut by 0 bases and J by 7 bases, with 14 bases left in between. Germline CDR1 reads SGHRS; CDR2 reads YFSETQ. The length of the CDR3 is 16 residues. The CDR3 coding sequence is TGCGCCAGCAGCTTGGAGGACAGCCTGGGGAATTCACCCCTCCACTTT. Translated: CASSLEDSLGNSPLHF.